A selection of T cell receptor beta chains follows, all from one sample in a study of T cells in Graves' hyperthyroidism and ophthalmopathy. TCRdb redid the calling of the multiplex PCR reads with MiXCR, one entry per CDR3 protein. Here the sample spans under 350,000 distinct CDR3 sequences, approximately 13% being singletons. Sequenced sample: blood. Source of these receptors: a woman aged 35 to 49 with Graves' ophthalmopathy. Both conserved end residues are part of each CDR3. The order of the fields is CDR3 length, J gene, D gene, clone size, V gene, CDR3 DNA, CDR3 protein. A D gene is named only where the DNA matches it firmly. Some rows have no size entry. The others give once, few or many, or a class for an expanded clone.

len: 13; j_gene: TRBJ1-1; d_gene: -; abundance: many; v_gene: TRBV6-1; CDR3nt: TGTGCCAGCAGTAAAGTGGCCCAGACTGAAGCTTTCTTT; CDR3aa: CASSKVAQTEAFF
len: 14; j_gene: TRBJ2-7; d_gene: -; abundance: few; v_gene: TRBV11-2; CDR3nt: TGTGCCAGCAGGTACAGTTCTCTCCCGGGCGAGCAGTACTTC; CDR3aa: CASRYSSLPGEQYF
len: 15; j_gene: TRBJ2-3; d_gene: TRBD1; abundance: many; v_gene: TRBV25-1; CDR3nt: TGTGCCAGCAGTGCCGGGACAGGGAGTACGGATACGCAGTATTTT; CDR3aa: CASSAGTGSTDTQYF
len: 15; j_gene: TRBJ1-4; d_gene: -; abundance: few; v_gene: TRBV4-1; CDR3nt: TGCGCCAGCAGCTACGACGGTGCAACTAATGAAAAACTGTTTTTT; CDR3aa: CASSYDGATNEKLFF
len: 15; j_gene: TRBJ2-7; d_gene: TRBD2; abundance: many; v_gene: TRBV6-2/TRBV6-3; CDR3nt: TGTGCCAGCAGTCAGACTAGCGGGGGTTCCTACGAGCAGTACTTC; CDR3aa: CASSQTSGGSYEQYF
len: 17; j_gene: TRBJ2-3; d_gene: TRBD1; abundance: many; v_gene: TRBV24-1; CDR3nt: TGTGCCACCAGTGACCCCCCCACGACAGGGGGCACAGATACGCAGTATTTT; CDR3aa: CATSDPPTTGGTDTQYF
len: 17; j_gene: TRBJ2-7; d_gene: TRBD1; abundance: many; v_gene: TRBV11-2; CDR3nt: TGTGCCAGCAGCTTAGCGAGCCTTACAGGGGAAACCTACGAGCAGTACTTC; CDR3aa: CASSLASLTGETYEQYF
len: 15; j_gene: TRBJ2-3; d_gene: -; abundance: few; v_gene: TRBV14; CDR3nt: TGTGCCAGCAGCCAAGGTGGCAGCAGCACAGATACGCAGTATTTT; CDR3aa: CASSQGGSSTDTQYF
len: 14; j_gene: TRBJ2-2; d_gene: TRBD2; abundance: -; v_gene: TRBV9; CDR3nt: TGTGCCAGCAGGGGACTAGCGAACACCGGGGAGCTGTTTTTT; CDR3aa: CASRGLANTGELFF
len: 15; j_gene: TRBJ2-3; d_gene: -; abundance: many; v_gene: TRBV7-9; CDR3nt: TGTGCCAGCAGCGTACTGACTAGTTTGGCAGATACGCAGTATTTT; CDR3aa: CASSVLTSLADTQYF
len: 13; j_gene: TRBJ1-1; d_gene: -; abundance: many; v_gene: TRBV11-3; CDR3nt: TGTGCCAGCAGCTTACCGGACAGCACTGAAGCTTTCTTT; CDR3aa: CASSLPDSTEAFF
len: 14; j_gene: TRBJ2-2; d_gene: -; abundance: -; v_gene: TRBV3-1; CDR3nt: TGTGCCAGCAGCCAAGCAGCAGGGGTCGGGGAGCTGTTTTTT; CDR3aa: CASSQAAGVGELFF
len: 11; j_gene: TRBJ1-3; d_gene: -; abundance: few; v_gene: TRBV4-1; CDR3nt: TGCGCCAGCGGACCTGGAAACACCATATATTTT; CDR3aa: CASGPGNTIYF
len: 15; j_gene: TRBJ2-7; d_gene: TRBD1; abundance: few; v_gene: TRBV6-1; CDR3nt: TGTGCCAGCAGTAGACTGGGACAGAGCTCCTACGAGCAGTACTTC; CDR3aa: CASSRLGQSSYEQYF
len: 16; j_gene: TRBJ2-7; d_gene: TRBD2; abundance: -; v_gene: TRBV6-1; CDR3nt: TGTGCCAGCATTGAACAGGGCAGCGGGGGGCCCTACGAGCAGTACTTC; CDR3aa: CASIEQGSGGPYEQYF
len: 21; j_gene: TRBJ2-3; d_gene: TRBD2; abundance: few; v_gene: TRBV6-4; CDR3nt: TGTGCCAGCAGTGCCCCCCCCGGACTAGCGGGAGTCCCTGATAGCACAGATACGCAGTATTTT; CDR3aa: CASSAPPGLAGVPDSTDTQYF
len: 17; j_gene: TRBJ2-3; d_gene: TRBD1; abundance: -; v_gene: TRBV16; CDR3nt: TGTGCCAGCAGCCAAGACAGGGTGAGGAGGAACACAGATACGCAGTATTTT; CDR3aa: CASSQDRVRRNTDTQYF
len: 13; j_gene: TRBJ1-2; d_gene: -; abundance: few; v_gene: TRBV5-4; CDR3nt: TGTGCCAGTCATACCCAGGTCAACTATGGCTACACCTTC; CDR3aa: CASHTQVNYGYTF
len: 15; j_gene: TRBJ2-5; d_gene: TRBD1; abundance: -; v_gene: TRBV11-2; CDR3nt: TGTGCCAGCAGCTCGGGACAGGGCAGACAAGAGACCCAGTACTTC; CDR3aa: CASSSGQGRQETQYF
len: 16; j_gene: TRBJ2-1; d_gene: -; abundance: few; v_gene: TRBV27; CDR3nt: TGTGCCAGCAGTTCCGCCGGGACCTCCTGGGACAATGAGCAGTTCTTC; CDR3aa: CASSSAGTSWDNEQFF
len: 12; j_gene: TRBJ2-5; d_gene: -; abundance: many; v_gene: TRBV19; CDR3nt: TGTGCCACAGGCGCAGGAGGAGAGACCCAGTACTTC; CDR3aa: CATGAGGETQYF